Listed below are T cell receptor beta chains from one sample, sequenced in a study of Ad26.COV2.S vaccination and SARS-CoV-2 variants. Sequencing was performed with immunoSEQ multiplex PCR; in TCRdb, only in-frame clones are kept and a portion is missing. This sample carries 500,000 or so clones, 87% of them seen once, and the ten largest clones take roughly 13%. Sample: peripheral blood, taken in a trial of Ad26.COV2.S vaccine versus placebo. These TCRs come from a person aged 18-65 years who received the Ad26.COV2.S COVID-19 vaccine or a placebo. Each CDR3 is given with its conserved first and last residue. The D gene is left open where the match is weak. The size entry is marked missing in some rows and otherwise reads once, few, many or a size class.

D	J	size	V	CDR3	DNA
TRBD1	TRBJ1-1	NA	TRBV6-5	CATQGSTEAFF	TGTGCCACACAGGGGAGCACTGAAGCTTTCTTT
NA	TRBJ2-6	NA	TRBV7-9	CASSLVGAGANVLTF	TGTGCCAGCAGCTTAGTGGGGGCTGGGGCCAACGTCCTGACTTTC
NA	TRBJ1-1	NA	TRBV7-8	CASSRLQGRTEAFF	TGTGCCAGCAGCCGTCTTCAGGGGCGCACTGAAGCTTTCTTT
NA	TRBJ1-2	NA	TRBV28	CASRERDGYTF	TGTGCCAGCCGGGAGCGAGATGGCTACACCTTC
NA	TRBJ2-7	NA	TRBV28	CASSWGEYEQYF	TGTGCCAGCAGTTGGGGGGAGTACGAGCAGTACTTC
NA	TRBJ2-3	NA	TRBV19	CASTSAEGRTDTQYF	TGTGCCAGTACCTCGGCGGAGGGCCGCACAGATACGCAGTATTTT
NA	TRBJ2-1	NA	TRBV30	CAWKRKTADPYNEQFF	TGTGCCTGGAAACGGAAAACGGCAGATCCCTACAATGAGCAGTTCTTC
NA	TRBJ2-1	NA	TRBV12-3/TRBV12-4	CASSLGNEQFF	TGTGCCAGCAGTCTAGGCAATGAGCAGTTCTTC
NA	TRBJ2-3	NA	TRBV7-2	CASSLEFLRPQYF	TGTGCCAGCAGCTTAGAGTTCCTTCGGCCGCAGTATTTT
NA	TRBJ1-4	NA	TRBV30	CACSGLTRVEKLFF	TGTGCCTGTTCGGGCCTAACTCGTGTTGAAAAACTGTTTTTT
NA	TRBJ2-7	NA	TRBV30	CAWSPTSSSVFYEQYF	TGTGCCTGGAGTCCAACGAGTTCATCCGTTTTCTACGAGCAGTACTTC
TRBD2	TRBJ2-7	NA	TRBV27	CASSLTASGTYEQYF	TGTGCCAGCAGTTTGACGGCTAGCGGGACCTACGAGCAGTACTTC
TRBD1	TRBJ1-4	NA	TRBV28	CASSSTGTGFEKLFF	TGTGCCAGCAGTTCCACCGGGACAGGGTTCGAAAAACTGTTTTTT
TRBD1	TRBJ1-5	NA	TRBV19	CASTPGTGGSWINQPQHF	TGTGCCAGTACCCCCGGGACAGGGGGCTCTTGGATCAATCAGCCCCAGCATTTT
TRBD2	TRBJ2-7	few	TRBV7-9	CASSLGGSATYEQYF	TGTGCCAGCAGCTTAGGCGGGAGCGCCACCTACGAGCAGTACTTC
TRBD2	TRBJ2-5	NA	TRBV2	CASKVAGGGETQYF	TGTGCCAGCAAGGTAGCGGGAGGAGGAGAGACCCAGTACTTC
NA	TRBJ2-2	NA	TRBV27	CASSLKAGTGELFF	TGTGCCAGCAGTTTAAAGGCAGGGACCGGGGAGCTGTTTTTT
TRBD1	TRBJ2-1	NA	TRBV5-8	CASSRNVQGARVDEQFF	TGTGCCAGCAGCCGGAACGTCCAGGGGGCGCGAGTCGATGAGCAGTTCTTC
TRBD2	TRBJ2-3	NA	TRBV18	CASSPYLASGSGADTQYF	TGTGCCAGCTCACCTTACCTAGCTAGCGGGAGTGGCGCAGATACGCAGTATTTT
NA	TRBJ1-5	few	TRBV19	CASSIDGLDSNQPQHF	TGTGCCAGTAGTATAGATGGACTCGATAGCAATCAGCCCCAGCATTTT
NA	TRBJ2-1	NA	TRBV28	CASRSGALNEQFF	TGTGCCAGCCGTTCGGGAGCCCTCAATGAGCAGTTCTTC
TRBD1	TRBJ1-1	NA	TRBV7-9	CASSGYSVGGTGPNTEAFF	TGTGCCAGCAGCGGATATTCAGTGGGGGGGACAGGTCCTAACACTGAAGCTTTCTTT
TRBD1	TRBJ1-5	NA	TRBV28	CASSGVLLQGATGQPQHF	TGTGCCAGCAGTGGGGTACTATTACAGGGGGCTACGGGGCAGCCCCAGCATTTT
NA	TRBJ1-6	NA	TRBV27	CATKLRQGRNNSPLHF	TGTGCCACCAAACTGCGGCAGGGACGGAATAATTCACCCCTCCACTTT
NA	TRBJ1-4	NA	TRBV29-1	CSARGGNEKLFF	TGCAGCGCCAGGGGAGGTAATGAAAAACTGTTTTTT
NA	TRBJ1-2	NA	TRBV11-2	CASSIQRLYGYTF	TGTGCCAGCAGTATCCAGAGATTGTATGGCTACACCTTC
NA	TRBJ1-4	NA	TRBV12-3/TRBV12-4	CASSLRPPEKLFF	TGTGCCAGCAGTTTACGGCCTCCAGAAAAACTGTTTTTT
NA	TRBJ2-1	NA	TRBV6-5	CASSYSMAGGEDEQFF	TGTGCCAGCAGTTACTCGATGGCCGGGGGCGAGGATGAGCAGTTCTTC
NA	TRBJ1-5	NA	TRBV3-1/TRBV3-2	CASSQGGRLNQPQHF	TGTGCCAGCAGCCAAGGAGGACGGCTCAATCAGCCCCAGCATTTT
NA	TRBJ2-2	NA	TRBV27	CASSFLPLGTPTLNTGELFF	TGTGCCAGCAGTTTCCTCCCCCTAGGGACTCCTACTTTGAACACCGGGGAGCTGTTTTTT
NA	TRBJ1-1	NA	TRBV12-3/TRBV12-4	CASSLGSGTEAFF	TGTGCCAGCAGTTTAGGGTCAGGCACTGAAGCTTTCTTT
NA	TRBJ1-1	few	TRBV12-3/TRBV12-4	CASSLKQNTEAFF	TGTGCCAGCAGTCTTAAACAGAACACTGAAGCTTTCTTT
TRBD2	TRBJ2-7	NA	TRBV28	CASRGGRAYEQYF	TGTGCCAGCCGGGGCGGGAGGGCCTACGAGCAGTACTTC
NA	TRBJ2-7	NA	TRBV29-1	CSVVVRDPYEQYF	TGCAGCGTTGTGGTCCGCGACCCCTACGAGCAGTACTTC
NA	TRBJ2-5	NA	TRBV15	CATSRPGIETQYF	TGTGCCACCAGCAGGCCGGGAATTGAGACCCAGTACTTC
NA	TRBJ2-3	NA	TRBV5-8	CASSFGPTPRTDTQYF	TGTGCCAGCAGCTTCGGGCCGACGCCACGCACAGATACGCAGTATTTT
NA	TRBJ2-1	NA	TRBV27	CASRAGGWGYNEQFF	TGTGCCAGCAGGGCAGGGGGGTGGGGATACAATGAGCAGTTCTTC